What follows are 23 T cell receptor beta chains derived from one specimen sequenced in a study of OX40 agonist ivuxolimab in advanced cancers. Using immunoSEQ multiplex PCR, the repertoire was profiled, and TCRdb retains in-frame clones only, with some absent. The data contain 51,000 or so clones, about nine tenths of them singletons. This sample comprised CD4+ or CD8+ T cells sorted from blood, obtained in a trial of the OX40 agonist ivuxolimab. The receptors were gathered from an adult with an advanced solid tumor such as melanoma, head and neck, liver or kidney cancer.

V is TRBV5-1 and J is TRBJ2-1, with a possible D match to TRBD1 (6 bases). Deletions cut 0 bases from V and 2 bases from J, with 9 bases between. In germline, CDR1 is SGHRS, CDR2 YFSETQ. This CDR3 has 15 residues. For the CDR3, the DNA is TGCGCCAGCAGCTTGGGACAGGCCCCCTACAATGAGCAGTTCTTC. It yields the protein CASSLGQAPYNEQFF.

V gene TRBV7-6 combines with J gene TRBJ2-1; tentative D call: TRBD2 (7 bases). Trimming took off 4 bases at V and 7 bases at J, with 17 bases between the two ends. This CDR3 comprises 15 residues. Looked up from germline, CDR1 is SGHVS and CDR2 is FNYEAQ. The CDR3 nucleotides are TGTGCCAGCAGCTCCAGTCCGGGGGGCGGAAATGAGCAGTTCTTC. Protein: CASSSSPGGGNEQFF.

The chain uses TRBV7-9 and TRBJ2-2, with D tentatively TRBD1 (6 bases). The CDR3 sequence is 15 residues long. V lost 8 bases, J lost 2 bases, and 15 bases lay in between. Germline V gene sequence: CDR1 SEHNR, CDR2 FQNEAQ (reference sequence). The CDR3 protein is CASRSGQKNTGELFF. In DNA, the CDR3 is TGTGCCAGCCGATCCGGACAGAAAAACACCGGGGAGCTGTTTTTT. Complete variable domain (other parts from reference TRBV7-9 and TRBJ2-2): DTGVSQNPRHKITKRGQNVTFRCDPISEHNRLYWYRQTLGQGPEFLTYFQNEAQLEKSRLLSDRFSAERPKGSFSTLEIQRTEQGDSAMYLCASRSGQKNTGELFFGEGSRLTVL.

The CDR3 DNA follows: TGTGCCAGCAGGTCAGGGACGGACTATGGCTACACCTTC. Protein product: CASRSGTDYGYTF. This sequence joins TRBV7-9 and TRBJ1-2; maybe TRBD1 (5 bases). V lost 6 bases and J 3 bases, leaving 11 bases between the germline ends. Germline V gene lookup returns CDR1 SEHNR and CDR2 FQNEAQ (reference sequence). The CDR3 has 13 amino acids.

The genes are TRBV7-9 and TRBJ2-5; 12 bases map to TRBD2. The V gene's germline CDR1 is SEHNR and CDR2 FQNEAQ (reference sequence). The CDR3 length is 17 residues. The V and J ends lost 5 bases and 5 bases, in that order; junction bases with no gene match: 12. The CDR3, as DNA: TGTGCCAGCAGCCCTCCTAGCGGGGGGGCCCGTCGGGAGACCCAGTACTTC. It codes for CASSPPSGGARRETQYF.

The chain combines TRBV27 with TRBJ1-2; no clear D. From germline, CDR1 is MNHEY and CDR2 SMNVEV (reference sequence). The CDR3 extends over 13 amino acids. V was pared by 6 bases and J by 2 bases, with 10 bases between. The CDR3 region is CASSLDQNYGYTF. The CDR3 nucleotides read TGTGCCAGCAGCTTAGACCAGAACTATGGCTACACCTTC.

The chain employs TRBV5-1 and TRBJ2-1, with TRBD2 matching over 8 bases. The germline V gene has CDR1 SGHRS and CDR2 YFSETQ. The CDR3 is 16 residues long. V lost 2 bases, J lost 4 bases, and 8 bases stayed unmatched. CDR3 amino acids: CASSLESGGSYNEQFF. The CDR3 nucleotides are TGCGCCAGCAGCTTAGAATCGGGGGGGTCTTACAATGAGCAGTTCTTC.

J is TRBJ2-5 and V is TRBV6-5; 8 bases are a match to TRBD2. The CDR3 sequence is 15 residues long. After removal of 7 bases from V and 4 bases from J, the junction contained 11 bases not matched to a gene. Germline assignment: CDR1 MNHEY and CDR2 SVGAGI. The CDR3 region is CASTTALAGGETQYF. CDR3 bases: TGTGCCAGCACCACCGCTCTAGCGGGTGGAGAGACCCAGTACTTC.

The chain is built from TRBV30 and TRBJ1-2, with a possible D match to TRBD1 (5 bases). The germline V and J ends were trimmed by 2 bases and 3 bases, with 10 bases remaining between them. The CDR3 is 13 amino acids. CDR1 is GTSNPN and CDR2 is SVGIG in the germline V gene (reference sequence). The CDR3 coding sequence is TGTGCCTGGAGTCCTGGGACGGACTATGGCTACACCTTC. Amino acids: CAWSPGTDYGYTF.

The chain uses TRBV7-9 and TRBJ1-1; tentatively, D is TRBD1 (6 bases). Between the trimmed V and J ends, which lost 4 bases and 6 bases, there was a span of 9 bases. CDR3 length: 12 amino acids. Germline V gives CDR1 SEHNR, CDR2 FQNEAQ (reference sequence). The CDR3: CASSSRGAEAFF. The CDR3 nucleotides are TGTGCCAGCAGCTCCAGGGGTGCTGAAGCTTTCTTT.

The chain combines TRBV9 with TRBJ1-1; the D gene is possibly TRBD1 (5 bases). Per germline, CDR1 SGDLS and CDR2 YYNGEE. V dropped 2 bases and J dropped 6 bases, with 11 bases sitting between them. CDR3 length: 13 residues. This CDR3 reads CASSVGAFSEAFF. Written as DNA, the CDR3 is TGTGCCAGCAGCGTCGGGGCGTTCTCTGAAGCTTTCTTT.

CDR3 coding DNA: TGTGCCAGCAGCTTAGGGGACAGGGGGCGTAAAGAGCAGTACTTC. Protein sequence: CASSLGDRGRKEQYF. V gene TRBV5-5 combines with J gene TRBJ2-7, with 12 bases that match TRBD1. This CDR3 contains 15 residues. Losses at the gene ends were 2 bases for V and 7 bases for J; bases not matched to a gene: 7. Germline values: CDR1 SGHKS, CDR2 YYEKEE (reference sequence).

The V call is TRBV25-1, the J call TRBJ1-1; tentative D call: TRBD1 (5 bases). Germline lookup yields CDR1 MGHDK and CDR2 SYGVNS. The CDR3 covers 17 residues. The ends were cut back, 0 bases at V and 0 bases at J, with 14 bases in the middle. As DNA, the CDR3 is TGTGCCAGCAGTGAATATAACCCACGGGGGTTGAACACTGAAGCTTTCTTT. It translates to CASSEYNPRGLNTEAFF.

The chain joins TRBV27 to TRBJ1-2; D unclear. V lost 0 bases to trimming and J lost 0 bases, with 2 bases between them. CDR3 length: 13 residues. Germline V gene data show CDR1 as MNHEY and CDR2 as SMNVEV (reference sequence). The CDR3 loop reads CASSLSPNYGYTF. The CDR3 DNA reads as TGTGCCAGCAGTTTATCCCCTAACTATGGCTACACCTTC.

The chain links TRBV29-1 to TRBJ1-2; possible D gene TRBD1, 5 bases. Germline V gene sequence: CDR1 SQVTM, CDR2 ANQGSEA. The V end lost 6 bases, the J end lost 7 bases, and 24 bases lay between the germline ends. This CDR3 has 15 amino acids. CDR3 amino acids: CSVVTGTRASGGYTF. CDR3 nucleotides: TGCAGCGTAGTTACCGGGACTCGCGCCTCGGGTGGCTACACCTTC.

This chain connects TRBV5-1 to TRBJ2-7, with 8 bases matching TRBD2. The CDR3 length is 14 residues. Germline V gives CDR1 SGHRS, CDR2 YFSETQ. J was trimmed by 6 bases and V by 4 bases; bases with no gene match: 9. This CDR3 reads CASSAWTSSLEQYF. The CDR3 nucleotides are TGCGCCAGCAGCGCCTGGACTAGCTCTCTCGAGCAGTACTTC. Drawing the rest from reference TRBV5-1 and TRBJ2-7, the complete variable domain is KAGVTQTPRYLIKTRGQQVTLSCSPISGHRSVSWYQQTPGQGLQFLFEYFSETQRNKGNFPGRFSGRQFSNSRSEMNVSTLELGDSALYLCASSAWTSSLEQYFGPGTRLTVT.

This clone is medium-sized within its sample. The genes are TRBV6-1 and TRBJ2-2, with D possibly being TRBD1 (5 bases). There are 14 residues in the CDR3. Germline V gene data show CDR1 as MNHNS and CDR2 as SASEGT. With 0 bases removed from V and 3 bases from J, the gap between germline ends came to 5 bases. CDR3 in amino acids: CASSEAGDTGELFF. The CDR3 nucleotides read TGTGCCAGCAGTGAAGCAGGGGACACCGGGGAGCTGTTTTTT.

The chain uses TRBV7-9 and TRBJ1-5; 12 nucleotides line up with TRBD1. V gave up 4 bases and J gave up 4 bases; unmatched junction bases: 2. The germline gives CDR1 SEHNR, CDR2 FQNEAQ (reference sequence). CDR3 length: 15 amino acids. This chain's CDR3 is CASSSGQGANQPQHF. As DNA, the CDR3 is TGTGCCAGCAGCTCGGGACAGGGGGCGAATCAGCCCCAGCATTTT.

The chain links TRBV5-1 to TRBJ2-5; unclear D gene. The tail of the sequence fits TRBJ2-7 better, so the J call may be wrong. From germline, CDR1 is SGHRS and CDR2 YFSETQ. This CDR3 region has 13 residues. Written as DNA, the CDR3 is TGCGCCAGCAGCTTGGAGTCAGCCTACGAGCAGTACTTC. Translation gives CASSLESAYEQYF.

The chain couples TRBV20-1 to TRBJ2-7; tentative D call: TRBD2 (5 bases). The CDR3 extends over 11 amino acids. Germline-derived CDR1 and CDR2 are DFQATT and SNEGSKA (reference sequence). V shed 8 bases and J shed 5 bases, with 13 bases lying between them. The CDR3 protein is CSQSGENEQYF. Here the CDR3 DNA reads TGCAGTCAATCTGGGGAGAACGAGCAGTACTTC.

The rearrangement uses TRBV13 and TRBJ2-5; TRBD2 matches 12 bases. Germline CDR1 and CDR2: PRHDT and FYEKMQ (reference sequence). CDR3 size: 16 residues. V lost 3 bases, J lost 0 bases, and 2 bases stayed unmatched. The CDR3 spells CASSFPSGGDQETQYF. As DNA, the CDR3 is TGTGCCAGCAGCTTTCCTAGCGGGGGGGACCAAGAGACCCAGTACTTC. Complete variable domain (other parts from reference TRBV13 and TRBJ2-5): AAGVIQSPRHLIKEKRETATLKCYPIPRHDTVYWYQQGPGQDPQFLISFYEKMQSDKGSIPDRFSAQQFSDYHSELNMSSLELGDSALYFCASSFPSGGDQETQYFGPGTRLLVL.

J is TRBJ1-1 and V is TRBV5-1; D gene unclear. This CDR3 is 14 amino acids long. Germline V gives CDR1 SGHRS, CDR2 YFSETQ. Trimming pared 4 bases from V and 1 base from J, leaving 11 bases between. The CDR3 here is CASSDHGGNTEAFF. The CDR3 DNA reads as TGCGCCAGCAGCGATCATGGAGGGAACACTGAAGCTTTCTTT.

The chain uses TRBV7-2 and TRBJ1-5; D uncertain. Germline assignment: CDR1 SGHTA and CDR2 FQGNSA. This CDR3 is 17 amino acids long. With 1 base removed from V and 0 bases from J, the gap between germline ends came to 13 bases. The DNA of the CDR3 is TGTGCCAGCAGCTTAGTCTCCGGATGGGATAGCAATCAGCCCCAGCATTTT. Its translation: CASSLVSGWDSNQPQHF. The entire variable domain, with the rest obtained from reference TRBV7-2 and TRBJ1-5, is as follows: GAGVSQSPSNKVTEKGKDVELRCDPISGHTALYWYRQSLGQGLEFLIYFQGNSAPDKSGLPSDRFSAERTGGSVSTLTIQRTQQEDSAVYLCASSLVSGWDSNQPQHFGDGTRLSIL.